This is a list of T cell receptor beta chains from one sample in a study of blood T cell repertoires in COVID-19. Sequencing used immunoSEQ multiplex PCR; TCRdb keeps in-frame clones, though not all of them. Among 350,000 or so clones listed, about 90% were seen once. Sequenced sample: PBMCs or T cells enriched from blood (not recorded which). The receptors originated from a woman in her twenties or thirties who had recovered from COVID-19. CDR3s include the opening cysteine and the closing phenylalanine or tryptophan. Fields, in order: D gene, CDR3 length, J gene, V gene, CDR3 protein, CDR3 DNA. The D gene is left open where the match is weak.

>TRBD1|12|TRBJ1-1|TRBV6-5
CASSLQGARAFF
TGTGCCAGCAGTCTACAGGGGGCGCGGGCTTTCTTT
>TRBD1|15|TRBJ2-2|TRBV6-5
CASGSGQGDTGELFF
TGTGCCAGCGGTTCGGGACAGGGGGATACCGGGGAGCTGTTTTTT
>TRBD2|14|TRBJ2-5|TRBV6-1
CASSESPGGETQYF
TGTGCCAGCAGTGAGAGCCCGGGGGGGGAGACCCAGTACTTC
>.|13|TRBJ1-2|TRBV19
CASAGGANYGYTF
TGTGCCAGTGCGGGGGGGGCTAACTATGGCTACACCTTC
>.|13|TRBJ1-2|TRBV30
CASSRVGDYGYTF
TGTGCCTCTTCTAGGGTCGGGGACTATGGCTACACCTTC
>TRBD1|16|TRBJ2-2|TRBV5-1
CASSPETGSGIGELFF
TGCGCCAGCAGCCCCGAGACAGGGAGCGGTATCGGGGAGCTGTTTTTT
>TRBD1|17|TRBJ2-3|TRBV19
CASSISDRGLGTDTQYF
TGTGCCAGTAGTATATCGGACAGGGGGCTAGGCACAGATACGCAGTATTTT
>TRBD1|15|TRBJ1-2|TRBV11-2
CASSSTGDGREGYTF
TGTGCCAGCAGCTCCACAGGGGACGGTCGGGAGGGCTACACCTTC
>.|16|TRBJ1-1|TRBV28
CASSGGGLHMNTEAFF
TGTGCCAGCAGTGGGGGGGGGTTACATATGAACACTGAAGCTTTCTTT
>.|15|TRBJ2-5|TRBV21-1
CASSKYRGFRETQYF
TGTGCCAGCAGCAAATACAGGGGCTTCAGGGAGACCCAGTACTTC
>.|12|TRBJ2-1|TRBV10-3
CAIRAGNNEQFF
TGTGCCATCAGGGCGGGGAACAATGAGCAGTTCTTC
>.|13|TRBJ1-3|TRBV7-8
CASSFRGGNTIYF
TGTGCCAGCAGCTTTCGGGGAGGAAACACCATATATTTT
>TRBD2|18|TRBJ2-3|TRBV15
CATSSSIHSGGWTDTQYF
TGTGCCACCAGCTCAAGTATCCACAGCGGGGGTTGGACAGATACGCAGTATTTT
>.|16|TRBJ1-6|TRBV13
CASSPVEGTSNSPLHF
TGTGCCAGCAGCCCCGTAGAGGGGACATCGAATTCACCCCTCCACTTT
>.|12|TRBJ2-1|TRBV10-1
CASSDNGHEQFF
TGCGCCAGCAGTGATAATGGCCATGAGCAGTTCTTC
>.|12|TRBJ1-2|TRBV28
CASMIGDYGYTF
TGTGCCAGCATGATAGGGGACTATGGCTACACCTTC
>.|14|TRBJ1-5|TRBV18
CASSPQGGNQPQHF
TGTGCCAGCTCACCCCAAGGGGGCAATCAGCCCCAGCATTTT